The sequence of this T cell receptor beta chain was determined in a study of blood T cells in healthy people across ages. Study findings and constraints: Possibly confounding the expanded clonotype changes was the fact that donor CMV status was unknown.

Sample-barcoded 5' priming and a J-beta primer mix drove a second PCR of roughly 6 to 12 cycles. TCRdb re-analysed the 5' RACE reads in MiXCR, keeping a single row per CDR3 protein. Of 650,000 to 950,000 distinct CDR3 sequences in the sample, under 45% were seen once. Many counts were recorded for this clonotype. Its specificity is unknown. Material for sequencing was blood. This clonotype was obtained from a man aged 60 to 69 in good health.

The CDR3, as DNA: TGTGCCAGCAGCTCGACAGGGTCGAGCTCCTACGAGCAGTACTTC. Its protein is CASSSTGSSSYEQYF. The rearrangement links TRBV7-2 to TRBJ2-7, with TRBD1 identical over 7 bases. From germline, CDR1 is SGHTA and CDR2 FQGNSA. V lost 4 bases, J lost 0 bases, and 6 bases stayed unmatched. The CDR3 spans 15 residues.